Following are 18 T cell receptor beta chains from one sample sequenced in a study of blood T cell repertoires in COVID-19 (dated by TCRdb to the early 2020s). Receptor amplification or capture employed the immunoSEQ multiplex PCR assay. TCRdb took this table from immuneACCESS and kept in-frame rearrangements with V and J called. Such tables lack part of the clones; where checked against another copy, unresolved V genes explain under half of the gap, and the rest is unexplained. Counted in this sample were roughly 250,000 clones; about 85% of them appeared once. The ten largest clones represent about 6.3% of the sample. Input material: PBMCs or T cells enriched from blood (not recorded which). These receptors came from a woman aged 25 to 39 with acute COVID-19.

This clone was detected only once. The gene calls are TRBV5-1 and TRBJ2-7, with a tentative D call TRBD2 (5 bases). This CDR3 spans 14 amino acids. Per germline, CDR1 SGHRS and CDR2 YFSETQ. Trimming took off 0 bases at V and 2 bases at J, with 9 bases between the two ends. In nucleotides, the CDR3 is TGCGCCAGCAGCTTGGTTAGAGGGACCTACGAGCAGTACTTC. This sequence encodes CASSLVRGTYEQYF.

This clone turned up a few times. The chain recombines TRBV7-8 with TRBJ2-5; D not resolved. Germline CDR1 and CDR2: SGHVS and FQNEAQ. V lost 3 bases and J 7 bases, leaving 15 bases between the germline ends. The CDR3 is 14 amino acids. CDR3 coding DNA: TGTGCCAGCAGCTTGGTCTCCAAGGCAGGGACCCAGTACTTC. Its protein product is CASSLVSKAGTQYF.

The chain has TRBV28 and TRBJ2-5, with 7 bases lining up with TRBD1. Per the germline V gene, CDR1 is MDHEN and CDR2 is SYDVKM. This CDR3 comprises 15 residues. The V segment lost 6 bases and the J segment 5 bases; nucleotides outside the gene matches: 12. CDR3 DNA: TGTGCCAGCAGCCCGCACACAGGGGTCGGCGAGACCCAGTACTTC. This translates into CASSPHTGVGETQYF. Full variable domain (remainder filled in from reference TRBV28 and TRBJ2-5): DVKVTQSSRYLVKRTGEKVFLECVQDMDHENMFWYRQDPGLGLRLIYFSYDVKMKEKGDIPEGYSVSREKKERFSLILESASTNQTSMYLCASSPHTGVGETQYFGPGTRLLVL.

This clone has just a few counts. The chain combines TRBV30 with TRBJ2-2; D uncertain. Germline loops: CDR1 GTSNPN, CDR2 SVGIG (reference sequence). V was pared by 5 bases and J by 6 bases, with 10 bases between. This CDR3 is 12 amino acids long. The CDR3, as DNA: TGTGCCTGGTACAGTCTACCCGGGGAGCTGTTTTTT. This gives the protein CAWYSLPGELFF.

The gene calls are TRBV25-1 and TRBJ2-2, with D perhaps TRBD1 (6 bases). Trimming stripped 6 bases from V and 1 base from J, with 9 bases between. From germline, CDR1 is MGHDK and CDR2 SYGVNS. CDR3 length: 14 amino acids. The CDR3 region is CASRGQMNTGELFF. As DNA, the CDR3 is TGTGCCAGCAGAGGACAGATGAACACCGGGGAGCTGTTTTTT.

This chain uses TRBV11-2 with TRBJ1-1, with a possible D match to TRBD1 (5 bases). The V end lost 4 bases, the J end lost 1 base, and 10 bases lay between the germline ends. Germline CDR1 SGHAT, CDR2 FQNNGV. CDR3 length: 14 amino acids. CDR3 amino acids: CASSYLQENTEAFF. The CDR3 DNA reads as TGTGCCAGCAGCTATTTACAGGAGAACACTGAAGCTTTCTTT.

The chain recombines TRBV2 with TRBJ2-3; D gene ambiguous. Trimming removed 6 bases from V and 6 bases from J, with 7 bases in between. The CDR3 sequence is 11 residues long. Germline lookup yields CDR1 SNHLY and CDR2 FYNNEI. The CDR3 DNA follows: TGTGCCAGCAGAGCCTCTGATACGCAGTATTTT. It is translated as CASRASDTQYF.

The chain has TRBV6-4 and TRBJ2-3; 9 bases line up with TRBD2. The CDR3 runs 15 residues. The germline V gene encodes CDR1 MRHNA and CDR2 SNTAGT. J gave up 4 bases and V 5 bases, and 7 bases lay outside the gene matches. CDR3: CASSQISGSADTQYF. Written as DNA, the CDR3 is TGTGCCAGCAGTCAAATTAGCGGGAGCGCAGATACGCAGTATTTT.

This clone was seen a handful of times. This chain's CDR3 is CASSSVDKSGGQYF. The CDR3 DNA follows: TGTGCCAGCAGTTCGGTGGACAAATCAGGTGGGCAGTACTTC. The gene calls are TRBV6-6 and TRBJ2-7; a possible D gene is TRBD1 (5 bases). The CDR3 is made up of 14 amino acids. Germline V gene data show CDR1 as MNHNY and CDR2 as SVGAGI (reference sequence). Between the trimmed V and J ends, which lost 4 bases and 9 bases, there was a span of 19 bases.

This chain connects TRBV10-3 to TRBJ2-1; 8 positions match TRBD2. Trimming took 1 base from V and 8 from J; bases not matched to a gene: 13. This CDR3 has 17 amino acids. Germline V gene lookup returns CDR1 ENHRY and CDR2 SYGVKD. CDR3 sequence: CAISEWVGRALVDEQFF. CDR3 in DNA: TGTGCCATCAGTGAGTGGGTCGGGAGGGCCCTAGTGGATGAGCAGTTCTTC.

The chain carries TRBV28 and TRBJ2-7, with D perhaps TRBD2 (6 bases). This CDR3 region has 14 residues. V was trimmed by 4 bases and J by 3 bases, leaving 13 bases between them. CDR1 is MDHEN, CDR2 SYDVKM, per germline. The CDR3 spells CASSYWGDGYEQYF. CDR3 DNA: TGTGCCAGCAGTTATTGGGGGGATGGCTACGAGCAGTACTTC.

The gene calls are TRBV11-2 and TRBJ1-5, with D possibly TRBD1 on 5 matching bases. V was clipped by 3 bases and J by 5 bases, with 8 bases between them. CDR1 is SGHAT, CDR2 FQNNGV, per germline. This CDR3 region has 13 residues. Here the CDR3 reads CASSFGGDQPQHF. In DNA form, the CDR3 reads TGTGCCAGCAGCTTCGGGGGAGATCAGCCCCAGCATTTT. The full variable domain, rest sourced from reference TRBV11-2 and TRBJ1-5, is EAGVAQSPRYKIIEKRQSVAFWCNPISGHATLYWYQQILGQGPKLLIQFQNNGVVDDSQLPKDRFSAERLKGVDSTLKIQPAKLEDSAVYLCASSFGGDQPQHFGDGTRLSIL.

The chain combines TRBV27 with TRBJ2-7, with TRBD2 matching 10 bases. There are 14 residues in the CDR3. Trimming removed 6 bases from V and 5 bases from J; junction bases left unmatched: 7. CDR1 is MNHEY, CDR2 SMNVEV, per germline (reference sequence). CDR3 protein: CASRTRTSGDEQYF. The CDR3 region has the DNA TGTGCCAGCAGAACTAGGACTAGCGGAGACGAGCAGTACTTC.

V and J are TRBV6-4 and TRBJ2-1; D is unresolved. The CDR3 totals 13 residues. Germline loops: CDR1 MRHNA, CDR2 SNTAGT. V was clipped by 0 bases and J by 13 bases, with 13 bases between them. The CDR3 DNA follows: TGTGCCAGCAGTGACTCTCAGGTATCCCCCCAGTTCTTC. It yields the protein CASSDSQVSPQFF.

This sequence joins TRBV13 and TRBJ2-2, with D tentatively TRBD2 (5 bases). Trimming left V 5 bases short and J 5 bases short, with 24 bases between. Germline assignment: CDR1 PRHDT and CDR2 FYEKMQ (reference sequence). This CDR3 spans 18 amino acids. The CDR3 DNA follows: TGTGCCAGCAGCCAAAGAGATGGGCCGAGCGGACCGACCGGGGAGCTGTTTTTT. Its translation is CASSQRDGPSGPTGELFF.

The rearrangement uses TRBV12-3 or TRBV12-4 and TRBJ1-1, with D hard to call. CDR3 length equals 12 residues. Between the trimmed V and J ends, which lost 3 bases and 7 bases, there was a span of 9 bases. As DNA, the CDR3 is TGTGCCAGCAGTTTCTCGGGGATTGAAGCTTTCTTT. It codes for CASSFSGIEAFF.

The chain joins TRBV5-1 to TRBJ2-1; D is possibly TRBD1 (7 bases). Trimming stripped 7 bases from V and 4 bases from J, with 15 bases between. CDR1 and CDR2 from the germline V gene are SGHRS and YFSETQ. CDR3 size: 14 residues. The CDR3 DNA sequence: TGCGCCAGCGCCCGGCAGGGGGGTTACAATGAGCAGTTCTTC. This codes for CASARQGGYNEQFF.

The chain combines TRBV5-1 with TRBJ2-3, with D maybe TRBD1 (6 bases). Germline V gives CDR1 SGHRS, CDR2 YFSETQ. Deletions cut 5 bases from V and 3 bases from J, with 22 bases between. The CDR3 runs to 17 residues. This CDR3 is CASSPRNSGVGTDTQYF. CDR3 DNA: TGCGCCAGCAGTCCACGGAATTCAGGGGTAGGGACAGATACGCAGTATTTT. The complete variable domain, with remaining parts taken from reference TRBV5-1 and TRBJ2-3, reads KAGVTQTPRYLIKTRGQQVTLSCSPISGHRSVSWYQQTPGQGLQFLFEYFSETQRNKGNFPGRFSGRQFSNSRSEMNVSTLELGDSALYLCASSPRNSGVGTDTQYFGPGTRLTVL.